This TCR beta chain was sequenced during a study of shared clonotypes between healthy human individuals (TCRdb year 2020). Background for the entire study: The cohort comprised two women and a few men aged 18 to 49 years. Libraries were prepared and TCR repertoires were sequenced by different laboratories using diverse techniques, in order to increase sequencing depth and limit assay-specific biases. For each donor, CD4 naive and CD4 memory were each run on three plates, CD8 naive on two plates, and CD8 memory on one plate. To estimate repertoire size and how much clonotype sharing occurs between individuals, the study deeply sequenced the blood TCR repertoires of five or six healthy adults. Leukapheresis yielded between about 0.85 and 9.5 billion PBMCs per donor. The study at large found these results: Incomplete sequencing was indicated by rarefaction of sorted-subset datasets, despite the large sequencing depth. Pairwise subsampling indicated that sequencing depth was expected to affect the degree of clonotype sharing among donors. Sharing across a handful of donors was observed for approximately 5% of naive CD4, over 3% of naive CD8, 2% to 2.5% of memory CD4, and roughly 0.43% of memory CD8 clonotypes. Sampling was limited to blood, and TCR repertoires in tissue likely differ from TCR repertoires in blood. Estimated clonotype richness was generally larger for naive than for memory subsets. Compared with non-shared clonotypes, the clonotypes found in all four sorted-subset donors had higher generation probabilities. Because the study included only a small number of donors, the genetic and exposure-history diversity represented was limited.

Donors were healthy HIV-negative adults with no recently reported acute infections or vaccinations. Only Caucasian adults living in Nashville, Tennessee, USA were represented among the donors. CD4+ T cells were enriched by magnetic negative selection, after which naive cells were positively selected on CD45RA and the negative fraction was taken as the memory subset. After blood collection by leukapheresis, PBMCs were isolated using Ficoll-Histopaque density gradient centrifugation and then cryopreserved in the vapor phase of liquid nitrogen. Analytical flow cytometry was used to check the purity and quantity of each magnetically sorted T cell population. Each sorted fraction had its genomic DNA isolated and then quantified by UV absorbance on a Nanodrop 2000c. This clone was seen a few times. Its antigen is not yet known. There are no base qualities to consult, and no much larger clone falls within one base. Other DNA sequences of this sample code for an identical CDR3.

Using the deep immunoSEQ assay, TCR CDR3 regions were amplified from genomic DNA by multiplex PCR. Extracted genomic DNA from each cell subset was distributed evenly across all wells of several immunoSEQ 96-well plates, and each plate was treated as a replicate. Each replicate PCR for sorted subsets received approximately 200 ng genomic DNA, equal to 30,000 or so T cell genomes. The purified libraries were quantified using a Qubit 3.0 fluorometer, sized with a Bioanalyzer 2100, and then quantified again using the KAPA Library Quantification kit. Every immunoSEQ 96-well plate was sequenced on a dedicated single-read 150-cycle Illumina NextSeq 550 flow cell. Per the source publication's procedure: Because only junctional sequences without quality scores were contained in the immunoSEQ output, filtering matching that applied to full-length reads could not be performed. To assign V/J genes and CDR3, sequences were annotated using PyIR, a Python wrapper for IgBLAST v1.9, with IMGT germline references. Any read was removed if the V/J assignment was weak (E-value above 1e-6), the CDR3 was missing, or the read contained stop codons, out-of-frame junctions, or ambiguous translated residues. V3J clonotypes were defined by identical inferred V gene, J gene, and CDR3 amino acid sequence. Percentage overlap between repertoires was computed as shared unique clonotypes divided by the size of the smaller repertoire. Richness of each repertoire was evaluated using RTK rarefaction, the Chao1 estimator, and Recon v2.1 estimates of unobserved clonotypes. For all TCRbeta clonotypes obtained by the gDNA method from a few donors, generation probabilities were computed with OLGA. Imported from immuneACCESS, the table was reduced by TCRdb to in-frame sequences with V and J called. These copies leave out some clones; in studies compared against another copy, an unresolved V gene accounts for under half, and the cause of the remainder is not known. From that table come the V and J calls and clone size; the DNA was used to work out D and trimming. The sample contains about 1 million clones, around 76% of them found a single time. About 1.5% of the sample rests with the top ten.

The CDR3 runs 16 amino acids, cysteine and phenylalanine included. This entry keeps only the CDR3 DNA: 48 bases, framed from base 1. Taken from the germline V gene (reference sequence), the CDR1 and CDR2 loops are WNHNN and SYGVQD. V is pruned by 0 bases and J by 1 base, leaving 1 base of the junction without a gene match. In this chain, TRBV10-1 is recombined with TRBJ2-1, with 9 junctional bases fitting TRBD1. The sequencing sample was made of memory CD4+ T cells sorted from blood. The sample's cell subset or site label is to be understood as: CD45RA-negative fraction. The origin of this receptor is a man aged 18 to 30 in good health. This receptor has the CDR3 CASSESDRGSYNEQFF. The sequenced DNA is TGCGCCAGCAGTGAGTCGGACAGGGGATCCTACAATGAGCAGTTCTTC.